This is a list of T cell receptor beta chains from one sample in a study of regulatory T cells in long-lasting Graves disease. TCRdb processed the multiplex PCR reads anew with MiXCR; each CDR3 protein has one entry. The table has approximately 300,000 distinct CDR3 sequences, 15% to 20% seen once; the top ten hold 35% to 45%. The sequencing used peripheral blood mononuclear cells (PBMCs), collected at new diagnosis, from a patient treated with antithyroid drugs. The receptors stem from a female donor with Graves disease. The CDR3 runs from the conserved cysteine through the conserved F or W. Fields, in order: V gene, CDR3 length, clone size, J gene, D gene, CDR3 protein, CDR3 DNA. The D gene is left open where the match is weak. The listing skips clone size in some rows; elsewhere it reads once, few, many or a size class.

TRBV2	16	many	TRBJ2-5	-	CASRYLGTTSQETQYF	TGTGCCAGCAGATACCTCGGGACCACAAGCCAAGAGACCCAGTACTTC
TRBV10-3	11	many	TRBJ2-1	-	CAISEGLVEFF	TGTGCCATCAGTGAGGGATTAGTGGAGTTCTTC
TRBV29-1	15	many	TRBJ2-2	-	CSVEDLRPGSGELFF	TGCAGCGTTGAAGATCTCCGGCCAGGGTCCGGGGAGCTGTTTTTT
TRBV9	14	many	TRBJ1-1	-	CASSAGQLNTEAFF	TGTGCCAGCAGCGCAGGACAGCTGAACACTGAAGCTTTCTTT
TRBV6-1	12	-	TRBJ2-5	-	CASSKTKETQYF	TGTGCCAGCAGTAAGACCAAGGAAACCCAGTACTTC
TRBV2	18	many	TRBJ2-3	TRBD2	CASSELLAGIFSTDTQYF	TGTGCCAGCAGTGAACTACTAGCGGGGATTTTTAGCACAGATACGCAGTATTTT
TRBV11-3	16	-	TRBJ2-2	TRBD1	CASSLQGAVNTGELFF	TGTGCCAGCAGCTTACAGGGGGCGGTTAACACCGGGGAGCTGTTTTTT
TRBV7-2	17	many	TRBJ2-2	TRBD2	CASSPGTSGPNTGELFF	TGTGCCAGCAGTCCCGGGACTAGCGGACCGAACACCGGGGAGCTGTTTTTT
TRBV6-5	15	-	TRBJ1-1	-	CASSYSAGWITEAFF	TGTGCCAGCAGTTACTCGGCAGGGTGGATCACTGAAGCTTTCTTT
TRBV30	13	many	TRBJ1-5	-	CAWSVRPNQPQHF	TGTGCCTGGAGTGTTCGACCGAATCAGCCCCAGCATTTT
TRBV2	17	many	TRBJ2-3	TRBD2	CASRRTSGFPSTDTQYF	TGTGCCAGCAGGAGGACTAGCGGGTTCCCTAGCACAGATACGCAGTATTTT
TRBV28	15	many	TRBJ2-7	-	CASSLLGELSYEQYF	TGTGCCAGCAGTTTGTTGGGGGAGCTCTCCTACGAGCAGTACTTC
TRBV5-6	14	few	TRBJ2-5	-	CASRNERNQETQYF	TGTGCCAGCAGAAACGAGCGAAATCAAGAGACCCAGTACTTC
TRBV28	12	many	TRBJ2-5	-	CASKRGDKTQYF	TGTGCCAGCAAGCGAGGGGATAAGACCCAGTACTTC
TRBV11-3	14	few	TRBJ2-1	-	CASSFVSRDNEQFF	TGTGCCAGCAGCTTCGTTAGCCGCGACAATGAGCAGTTCTTC
TRBV27	15	many	TRBJ2-5	TRBD2	CASSWTSGGQKTQYF	TGTGCCAGCAGTTGGACTAGCGGGGGACAAAAGACCCAGTACTTC
TRBV14	16	few	TRBJ1-4	-	CASSQFSRGYNEKLFF	TGTGCCAGCAGCCAATTTTCCCGGGGATATAATGAAAAACTGTTTTTT
TRBV10-2	15	many	TRBJ2-7	-	CASSESAGSSYEQYF	TGCGCCAGCAGTGAGTCCGCAGGGAGCTCCTACGAGCAGTACTTC
TRBV12-3/TRBV12-4	16	many	TRBJ2-3	TRBD1	CASTHPGTGFTDTQYF	TGTGCCAGCACCCATCCCGGGACAGGGTTCACAGATACGCAGTATTTT
TRBV30	8	many	TRBJ2-1	-	CAWNEQFF	TGTGCCTGGAATGAGCAGTTCTTC
TRBV5-1	17	many	TRBJ2-1	TRBD2	CASSIFLGTSGYNEQFF	TGCGCCAGCAGCATCTTCCTCGGAACTAGCGGATACAATGAGCAGTTCTTC
TRBV20-1	16	many	TRBJ1-6	TRBD1	CSAREAGGTLNSPLHF	TGCAGTGCTAGAGAGGCAGGGGGGACTTTAAATTCACCCCTCCACTTT
TRBV3-1	13	-	TRBJ2-1	-	CASSLQANNEQFF	TGTGCCAGCAGCCTGCAGGCCAACAATGAGCAGTTCTTC
TRBV9	15	few	TRBJ1-3	TRBD1	CASSATGDPGNTIYF	TGTGCCAGCAGCGCAACAGGGGACCCTGGAAACACCATATATTTT
TRBV27	14	many	TRBJ1-2	TRBD1	CASSFRQGDDGYTF	TGTGCCAGCAGCTTCAGACAGGGGGACGACGGCTACACCTTC
TRBV2	14	many	TRBJ2-7	TRBD2	CASASSGGFYEQYF	TGTGCCAGCGCGTCTAGCGGGGGGTTCTACGAGCAGTACTTC
TRBV7-3	19	many	TRBJ2-1	TRBD2	CASSLNGPLGLASYNEQFF	TGTGCCAGCAGCTTAAACGGGCCTCTGGGACTAGCGTCCTACAATGAGCAGTTCTTC
TRBV12-3/TRBV12-4	15	many	TRBJ2-5	TRBD1	CASSGAGQGEETQYF	TGTGCCAGCAGTGGCGCAGGACAGGGTGAAGAGACCCAGTACTTC
TRBV18	16	many	TRBJ2-5	TRBD2	CASSPRTSGIGETQYF	TGTGCCAGCTCACCGCGGACTAGCGGGATTGGGGAGACCCAGTACTTC
TRBV6-2/TRBV6-3	17	many	TRBJ2-5	TRBD2	CASSPEVAGNLQETQYF	TGTGCCAGCAGCCCCGAGGTAGCGGGAAACTTACAAGAGACCCAGTACTTC
TRBV3-1	12	-	TRBJ2-7	-	CANRDTPYEQYF	TGTGCCAACCGGGACACACCTTACGAGCAGTACTTC
TRBV18	14	few	TRBJ2-2	-	CASSPGIYTGELFF	TGTGCCAGCTCACCGGGCATTTACACCGGGGAGCTGTTTTTT
TRBV19	18	few	TRBJ2-7	-	CASSFRPPLPDRYYEQYF	TGTGCCAGTAGCTTTCGACCTCCCCTCCCGGACCGCTACTACGAGCAGTACTTC
TRBV3-1	15	many	TRBJ2-7	TRBD1	CASSQDLGTGQEQYF	TGTGCCAGCAGCCAAGATCTTGGGACAGGGCAAGAGCAGTACTTC
TRBV5-1	16	many	TRBJ1-2	TRBD1	CASSLLRTGNNYGYTF	TGCGCCAGCAGCCTCCTACGGACAGGGAATAACTATGGCTACACCTTC
TRBV2	14	many	TRBJ1-1	TRBD1	CASSEFPGGGEAFF	TGTGCCAGCAGTGAATTCCCAGGGGGAGGTGAAGCTTTCTTT
TRBV5-1	16	many	TRBJ1-2	-	CASSPNRGQGGDGYTF	TGCGCCAGCAGCCCGAACCGAGGACAAGGCGGAGATGGCTACACCTTC
TRBV19	16	many	TRBJ2-5	TRBD2	CASSPALGAGSETQYF	TGTGCCAGTAGTCCCGCCCTAGGAGCGGGATCCGAGACCCAGTACTTC
TRBV2	13	few	TRBJ2-7	-	CASSEQVEYEQYF	TGTGCCAGCAGTGAACAGGTTGAGTACGAGCAGTACTTC
TRBV19	12	many	TRBJ1-1	-	CASSWLDTEAFF	TGTGCCAGTAGTTGGTTAGACACTGAAGCTTTCTTT
TRBV6-4	21	many	TRBJ2-1	-	CASSDFRLMQGRWELIDEQFF	TGTGCCAGCAGTGATTTTAGGCTCATGCAAGGTAGGTGGGAGCTTATCGATGAGCAGTTCTTC
TRBV28	15	many	TRBJ2-3	-	CASSLGVGGTDTQYF	TGTGCCAGCAGTTTGGGTGTCGGGGGTACAGATACGCAGTATTTT
TRBV12-3/TRBV12-4	14	many	TRBJ1-2	-	CASSIRPSHNGYTF	TGTGCCAGCAGTATACGACCGAGTCACAACGGCTACACCTTC
TRBV30	21	-	TRBJ2-7	TRBD2	CAWSRLLAGGVAWCLRYEQYF	TGTGCCTGGAGCCGTCTACTAGCGGGAGGTGTGGCATGGTGCCTCCGGTACGAGCAGTACTTC
TRBV19	18	few	TRBJ2-1	TRBD2	CASTPQTGAGGRYNEQFF	TGTGCCAGTACTCCACAAACCGGGGCGGGAGGCCGGTACAATGAGCAGTTCTTC